Presented here are 4 T cell receptor beta chains from one specimen sequenced in a study of T-cell reconstitution after alpha-beta-depleted transplantation in children. Preparing the TCRbeta library involved the use of unique molecular identifiers. TCRdb re-derived calls from the PCR reads in MiXCR, one entry per CDR3 protein. This repertoire shows some 460,000 distinct CDR3 sequences, roughly 15% found once; its top ten account for around 30%. The specimen was PBMCs, mostly from graft donor cells, collected 360 days after TCRalphabeta/CD19-depleted stem cell transplant. The receptors originated from a boy in the first two years of life who had a stem cell transplant for Wiskott-Aldrich syndrome, so the T cells may come from the graft donor.

This sequence joins TRBV6-2 or TRBV6-3 and TRBJ2-2; tentative D call: TRBD2 (5 bases). This CDR3 region has 18 residues. Germline CDR1 is MNHEY and CDR2 is SVGEGT. Deletions cut 0 bases from V and 2 bases from J, with 16 bases between. CDR3 DNA sequence: TGTGCCAGCAGTTACTCCCCTGGAGGCGTAATAAACACCGGGGAGCTGTTTTTT. Protein: CASSYSPGGVINTGELFF.

This rearrangement joins TRBV20-1 to TRBJ2-1; 13 positions agree with TRBD2. Germline trimming cut 4 bases from V and 8 bases from J; bases unmatched to any gene: 8. The CDR3 consists of 15 residues. Germline lookup yields CDR1 DFQATT and CDR2 SNEGSKA (reference sequence). As DNA, the CDR3 is TGCAGTGCTACCCCTCGGACTAGCGGGGGCGATGAGCAGTTCTTC. The encoded protein is CSATPRTSGGDEQFF.

J is TRBJ1-5 and V is TRBV4-3; D ambiguous. The CDR3 totals 14 residues. The germline V gene encodes CDR1 LGHNA and CDR2 YSLEER. V was pared by 0 bases and J by 5 bases, with 8 bases between. The CDR3: CASSQDRGYQPQHF. The DNA for the CDR3 is TGCGCCAGCAGCCAAGATCGGGGTTATCAGCCCCAGCATTTT.

This clonotype was detected a few times. This chain links TRBV28 with TRBJ1-2, with 7 nucleotides matching TRBD1. The CDR3 extends over 15 amino acids. J lost 5 bases, V lost 6 bases, and 12 bases had no gene match. Germline assignment: CDR1 MDHEN and CDR2 SYDVKM. The CDR3 coding sequence is TGTGCCAGCAGGTCGACAGGGAAAGGGGGGTATGGCTACACCTTC. Translation gives CASRSTGKGGYGYTF.